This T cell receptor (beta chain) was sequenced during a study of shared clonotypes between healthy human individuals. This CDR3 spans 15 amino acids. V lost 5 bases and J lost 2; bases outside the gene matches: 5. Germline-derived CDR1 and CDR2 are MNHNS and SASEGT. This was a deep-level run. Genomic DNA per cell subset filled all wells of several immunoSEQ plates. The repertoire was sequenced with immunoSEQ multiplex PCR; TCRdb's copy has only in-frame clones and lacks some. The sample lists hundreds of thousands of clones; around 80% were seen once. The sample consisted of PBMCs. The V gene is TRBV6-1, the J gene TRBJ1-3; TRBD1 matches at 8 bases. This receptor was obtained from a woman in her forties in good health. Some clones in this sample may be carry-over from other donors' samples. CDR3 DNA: TGTGCCAGCAGTACCACAGGGGGACCTGGAAACACCATATATTTT. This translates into CASSTTGGPGNTIYF.